These 22 T cell receptor beta chains were sequenced from one sample in a study of T cell clonotyping in hematopoietic cell transplantation (dated by TCRdb to the early 2020s). To prepare the library, the immunoSEQ multiplex PCR assay was applied. What TCRdb holds here is the immuneACCESS table cut down to in-frame rearrangements. Part of the clones is not present; checked against another copy, under half of the missing clones reflect an unresolved V gene, and the others are unexplained. In all, the sample holds roughly 5,400 clones, and approximately 85% of those were seen once. Clones ranked in the top ten supply about 4.1% of the sample. This sample's time point label indicates: recipient sample about 28 days before transplant, after cytoreduction. The sequencing used peripheral blood mononuclear cells, collected before stem cell transplant. Receptors were obtained from a man aged 55 to 69 with acute myeloid leukemia. Some clones in this sample may be carry-over from other donors' samples.

This chain uses TRBV28 with TRBJ1-2, with 10 bases that match TRBD1. The CDR3 contains 14 residues. With 7 bases clipped from V and 4 bases from J, the junction kept 6 bases outside the gene matches. Looked up from germline, CDR1 is MDHEN and CDR2 is SYDVKM. CDR3 amino acids: CASKSGTGVYGYTF. For the CDR3, the DNA is TGTGCCAGCAAGTCCGGGACAGGGGTCTATGGCTACACCTTC.

J is TRBJ2-7 and V is TRBV11-1; the match to TRBD1 covers 8 bases. V trimming: 3 bases; J trimming: 2 bases; junction bases outside the gene matches: 6. In germline, CDR1 is SGHAT, CDR2 FQDESV (reference sequence). This CDR3 region has 15 residues. The DNA of the CDR3 is TGTGCCAGCAGCTTCACTGACAGGGGCGCCTACGAGCAGTACTTC. It codes for CASSFTDRGAYEQYF.

This clone has a handful of counts. CDR3 residues: CSAGQGGETQYF. The CDR3 DNA sequence: TGCAGCGCCGGACAGGGGGGTGAGACCCAGTACTTC. The J gene is TRBJ2-5, the V gene TRBV29-1; 10 nucleotides match TRBD1. This CDR3 comprises 12 residues. Germline loops: CDR1 SQVTM, CDR2 ANQGSEA. Losses at the gene ends were 7 bases for V and 5 bases for J; bases not matched to a gene: 4.

The J gene is TRBJ2-2, the V gene TRBV5-1; D gene uncertain. CDR3 length: 14 residues. The V gene lost 2 bases and the J gene lost 5 bases, with 10 bases spanning the gap. Germline V gene sequence: CDR1 SGHRS, CDR2 YFSETQ. The CDR3 sequence: CASSFDVSTGELFF. DNA of the CDR3: TGCGCCAGCAGCTTTGATGTCTCAACCGGGGAGCTGTTTTTT.

The chain combines TRBV6-5 with TRBJ1-1; D unresolved. V shed 5 bases and J shed 1 base, with 11 bases lying between them. Germline loops: CDR1 MNHEY, CDR2 SVGAGI. The CDR3 spans 14 residues. CDR3 loop: CASSPDLGNTEAFF. In DNA, the CDR3 is TGTGCCAGCAGTCCGGATCTGGGGAACACTGAAGCTTTCTTT.

This rearrangement joins TRBV5-1 to TRBJ2-1; 10 nucleotides match TRBD2. The CDR3 loop spans 15 amino acids. Germline V gene data show CDR1 as SGHRS and CDR2 as YFSETQ. V lost 4 bases to trimming and J lost 6 bases; unmatched junction nucleotides: 7. The CDR3 DNA is TGCGCCAGCAGCGCTACTAGCGGGGTTTCCAATGAGCAGTTCTTC. Its translation is CASSATSGVSNEQFF.

This clone came up once. The chain combines TRBV7-2 with TRBJ2-2; 11 bases agree with TRBD2. CDR3 length: 15 amino acids. V shed 3 bases, J shed 7 bases, and the junction held 4 bases outside the gene matches. Germline assignment: CDR1 SGHTA and CDR2 FQGNSA. The CDR3 coding sequence is TGTGCCAGCAGCTTTAGCGGGAGGGCCAACGGGGAGCTGTTTTTT. Protein: CASSFSGRANGELFF.

V gene TRBV19 combines with J gene TRBJ1-1; TRBD1 might be the D (5 bases). The germline gives CDR1 LNHDA, CDR2 SQIVND (reference sequence). The CDR3 extends over 13 amino acids. Trimming left V 0 bases short and J 6 bases short, with 8 bases between. Written as DNA, the CDR3 is TGTGCCAGTAGTATAGAAAGGGGCGCTGAAGCTTTCTTT. Translation gives CASSIERGAEAFF.

The chain combines TRBV6-5 with TRBJ2-7, with D perhaps assigned TRBD1 or TRBD2 (5 bases each). Germline V CDR1 and CDR2: MNHEY, SVGAGI. V lost 0 bases and J 5 bases, leaving 8 bases between the germline ends. This CDR3 spans 13 amino acids. The chain's CDR3 is CASSYSGAHEQYF. The CDR3 DNA sequence: TGTGCCAGCAGTTACTCCGGGGCCCACGAGCAGTACTTC.

The chain joins TRBV7-8 to TRBJ2-1; the D gene is possibly TRBD2 (6 bases). Trimming took off 4 bases at V and 2 bases at J, with 21 bases between the two ends. The CDR3 is 18 amino acids. The V gene's germline CDR1 is SGHVS and CDR2 FQNEAQ. For the CDR3, the DNA is TGTGCCAGCAGCTCCGCGGGGTGGGGGTCCTCCCCCTACAATGAGCAGTTCTTC. The encoded protein is CASSSAGWGSSPYNEQFF.

The chain joins TRBV7-9 to TRBJ1-2; maybe TRBD1 (5 bases). The CDR3 length is 13 residues. The germline V gene has CDR1 SEHNR and CDR2 FQNEAQ (reference sequence). The V and J ends lost 1 base and 8 bases respectively, with 11 bases between them. CDR3 residues: CASSLGQGDGYTF. The CDR3 DNA sequence: TGTGCCAGCAGCTTAGGGCAGGGTGACGGCTACACCTTC.

The chain uses TRBV15 and TRBJ2-1, with 8 bases matching TRBD2. Germline V gene lookup returns CDR1 LNHNV and CDR2 YYDKDF (reference sequence). V trimming: 0 bases; J trimming: 8 bases; junction bases outside the gene matches: 9. CDR3 length equals 16 residues. This CDR3 reads CATSREASGGAYEQFF. CDR3 DNA sequence: TGTGCCACCAGCAGAGAAGCGAGCGGGGGTGCGTATGAGCAGTTCTTC. Full variable domain (outside the CDR3, taken from reference TRBV15 and TRBJ2-1): DAMVIQNPRYQVTQFGKPVTLSCSQTLNHNVMYWYQQKSSQAPKLLFHYYDKDFNNEADTPDNFQSRRPNTSFCFLDIRSPGLGDTAMYLCATSREASGGAYEQFFGPGTRLTVL.

The CDR3 sequence is CASSTGGTSSQDTQYF. The CDR3 DNA reads as TGTGCCAGCAGCACAGGAGGGACTAGCTCCCAGGATACGCAGTATTTT. The V call is TRBV7-9, the J call TRBJ2-3; TRBD2 agrees at 9 bases. The CDR3 loop spans 16 amino acids. Germline CDR1 is SEHNR and CDR2 is FQNEAQ (reference sequence). The J segment lost 6 bases and the V segment lost 5 bases, leaving 12 bases of the junction unmatched.

The J gene is TRBJ1-1, the V gene TRBV4-3; D is undetermined. V lost 3 bases and J 1 base, leaving 9 bases between the germline ends. In germline, CDR1 is LGHNA, CDR2 YSLEER. The CDR3 runs to 14 residues. CDR3 DNA sequence: TGCGCCAGCAGCCAGACCTGGGGGAACACTGAAGCTTTCTTT. It specifies CASSQTWGNTEAFF.

The chain has TRBV30 and TRBJ2-6; 9 nucleotides agree with TRBD1. In germline, CDR1 is GTSNPN, CDR2 SVGIG (reference sequence). Trimming cost V 4 bases and J 0 bases; bases outside gene matches: 7. The CDR3 has 17 residues. In DNA form, the CDR3 reads TGTGCCTGGACCCGGGACAGGGTTTCCTCTGGGGCCAACGTCCTGACTTTC. Encoded protein: CAWTRDRVSSGANVLTF.

This chain joins TRBV2 and TRBJ2-7; no clear D. The CDR3 contains 11 residues. Germline V CDR1 and CDR2: SNHLY, FYNNEI. The germline V and J ends were trimmed by 8 bases and 1 base, with 6 bases remaining between them. CDR3 residues: CASGYSYEQYF. Written as DNA, the CDR3 is TGTGCCAGCGGGTATTCCTACGAGCAGTACTTC.

This sequence joins TRBV6-5 and TRBJ2-7; 11 nucleotides agree with TRBD2. The CDR3 runs 15 residues. CDR1 and CDR2 (germline): MNHEY, SVGAGI. V trimming: 2 bases; J trimming: 3 bases; junction bases outside the gene matches: 3. In DNA, the CDR3 is TGTGCCAGCAGTTACCCGGGACTAGCGGTCTACGAGCAGTACTTC. Amino acids: CASSYPGLAVYEQYF.

In DNA, the CDR3 is TGTGCCAGCAGCCCCCCTAGACAGGGTGTGGGAAACACCATATATTTT. Its translation is CASSPPRQGVGNTIYF. The chain employs TRBV7-9 and TRBJ1-3; 7 bases agree with TRBD1. The CDR3 consists of 16 residues. V shed 5 bases and J 4 bases; nucleotides not matched to a gene: 11. CDR1 and CDR2 (germline): SEHNR, FQNEAQ (reference sequence).

The rearrangement uses TRBV28 and TRBJ1-2, with a weak D call TRBD1 (5 bases). The CDR3 spans 12 residues. Trimming shortened V by 3 bases and J by 12 bases, and 14 bases separated the two germline ends. Per the germline V gene, CDR1 is MDHEN and CDR2 is SYDVKM. The CDR3 is CASSFMGTRNTF. DNA for the CDR3: TGTGCCAGCAGTTTTATGGGGACGAGAAACACCTTC.

The gene calls are TRBV21-1 and TRBJ1-5. TRBV21-1 corresponds to a pseudogene. The CDR3 is made up of 16 amino acids. The DNA for the CDR3 is TGTGCCAGCAGCAAAGTAGGCCAGGACGACAATCAGCCCCAGCATTTT. This encodes CASSKVGQDDNQPQHF.

The chain recombines TRBV7-9 with TRBJ1-2, with a weak D call TRBD1 (5 bases). The CDR3 runs to 15 residues. V was pared by 5 bases and J by 10 bases, with 23 bases between. Per germline, CDR1 SEHNR and CDR2 FQNEAQ (reference sequence). CDR3 DNA: TGTGCCAGCAGCGATCCCCCCGGGACGGCTCTCGTCTACACCTTC. This encodes CASSDPPGTALVYTF.

This chain connects TRBV28 to TRBJ1-4; TRBD1 matches 11 bases. Trimming cost V 4 bases and J 6 bases; bases outside gene matches: 7. CDR1 MDHEN and CDR2 SYDVKM come from the germline V gene. This CDR3 has 16 residues. CDR3 loop: CASSSGGTGGYEKLFF. CDR3 nucleotide sequence: TGTGCCAGCAGTTCAGGAGGGACAGGGGGTTATGAAAAACTGTTTTTT.